These 27 T cell receptor beta chains came from one sample sequenced in a study of spatial heterogeneity in lung cancer. TCRdb fed the 5' RACE reads into MiXCR, producing one record per CDR3 protein. The sample consists of 20,000 to 30,000 distinct CDR3 sequences, approximately 9% of them appearing once. Study results and caveats: Tracking of tumor mutation counts was seen in expanded intratumoral alpha and beta TCR counts.

Their cognate antigens are unknown. Time point reported: sample taken at primary tumor resection. Sequencing was performed on lung tumor tissue, taken at surgery. The origin of the receptors is a male donor with early-stage non-small cell lung cancer.

The sample holds many counts of this clonotype. J is TRBJ2-2 and V is TRBV7-2; D possibly corresponds to TRBD1 (5 bases). CDR3 length: 14 residues. The V gene's germline CDR1 is SGHTA and CDR2 FQGNSA. The CDR3 reads CATKQESNTGELFF. The CDR3 DNA reads as TGTGCTACCAAACAGGAGTCGAACACCGGGGAGCTGTTTTTT.

This clonotype was detected only a few times. The rearrangement joins TRBV5-1 to TRBJ2-2; 9 nucleotides align to TRBD2. The V and J ends lost 0 bases and 0 bases, in that order; junction bases with no gene match: 6. The CDR3 runs 18 residues. The germline V gene encodes CDR1 SGHRS and CDR2 YFSETQ. CDR3: CASSLALSSGTNTGELFF. The CDR3 DNA sequence: TGCGCCAGCAGCTTGGCCCTGTCTAGCGGGACGAACACCGGGGAGCTGTTTTTT.

The chain employs TRBV2 and TRBJ2-7; D is possibly TRBD1 or TRBD2 (5 bases each). This CDR3 comprises 13 residues. Germline values: CDR1 SNHLY, CDR2 FYNNEI. Trimming cost V 6 bases and J 1 base, with 10 bases left between them. The DNA of the CDR3 is TGTGCCAGCAGGAGGGGAAATTCCTACGAGCAGTACTTC. Protein sequence: CASRRGNSYEQYF.

This clonotype was picked up many times. This sequence joins TRBV4-2 and TRBJ1-5; the D gene is possibly TRBD1 (6 bases). CDR3 size: 15 residues. Per germline, CDR1 LGHNA and CDR2 YNFKEQ. Trimming stripped 1 base from V and 1 base from J, with 8 bases between. The CDR3 sequence: CASSQGGLSNQPQHF. The CDR3 DNA sequence: TGTGCCAGCAGCCAAGGGGGGCTGAGCAATCAGCCCCAGCATTTT.

This clonotype was observed at least ten times. The chain has TRBV10-2 and TRBJ2-3, with D possibly being TRBD2 (6 bases). The CDR3 is 14 residues long. Germline V CDR1 and CDR2: WSHSY, SAAADI. The V end lost 8 bases, the J end lost 5 bases, and 17 bases lay between the germline ends. CDR3 nucleotide sequence: TGCGCCAGCCTAGCCCCAGGGAGGATAGATACGCAGTATTTT. It translates to CASLAPGRIDTQYF.

The V gene is TRBV6-2 or TRBV6-3, the J gene TRBJ1-2, with D perhaps TRBD1 (6 bases). Germline CDR1 and CDR2: MNHEY and SVGEGT. Trimming removed 9 bases at V and 4 bases at J, with 12 bases between. The CDR3 runs 12 residues. CDR3 region: CASRTGSYGYTF. CDR3 DNA sequence: TGTGCCAGTCGAACAGGGAGCTATGGCTACACCTTC.

This clonotype came up many times. J is TRBJ2-3 and V is TRBV4-1; TRBD1 agrees at 7 bases. Germline V CDR1 and CDR2: MGHRA, YSYEKL. Unmatched junction bases numbered 6, after V lost 4 bases and J lost 2 bases. This CDR3 is built from 15 residues. CDR3 in amino acids: CASSLGTAPTDTQYF. DNA of the CDR3: TGCGCCAGCAGCCTCGGGACAGCTCCCACAGATACGCAGTATTTT.

Many counts were recorded for this clonotype. The genes are TRBV28 and TRBJ2-5; unclear D gene. Deletions cut 6 bases from V and 5 bases from J, with 10 bases between. The CDR3 spans 12 residues. Looked up from germline, CDR1 is MDHEN and CDR2 is SYDVKM. This CDR3 reads CASSPGLETQYF. The DNA of the CDR3 is TGTGCCAGCAGCCCGGGCTTGGAGACCCAGTACTTC.

This clonotype was detected many times. The J gene is TRBJ2-4, the V gene TRBV12-3 or TRBV12-4; D is uncertain. V was shortened by 3 bases and J by 0 bases, with 6 bases between the two germline ends. The CDR3 consists of 14 residues. Here the CDR3 reads CASSFLVAKNIQYF. CDR3 DNA: TGTGCCAGCAGTTTTTTAGTAGCCAAAAACATTCAGTACTTC.

This clonotype is medium-sized in the sample. This sequence joins TRBV19 and TRBJ1-5; no clear D. V shed 7 bases and J shed 0 bases, with 16 bases lying between them. The CDR3 covers 16 residues. CDR1 is LNHDA and CDR2 is SQIVND in the germline V gene (reference sequence). The CDR3 nucleotides read TGTGCCAGTACACGGAAGGGAGACTATAGCAATCAGCCCCAGCATTTT. Its translation is CASTRKGDYSNQPQHF.

This clonotype was detected a few times. The chain combines TRBV20-1 with TRBJ2-1, with D perhaps matching TRBD2 (5 bases). The CDR3 has 13 residues. Germline V gene lookup returns CDR1 DFQATT and CDR2 SNEGSKA (reference sequence). The CDR3 loop is CSSPLAGGNEQFF. The DNA of the CDR3 is TGCAGCAGCCCCCTAGCCGGAGGCAATGAGCAGTTCTTC.

This clonotype is judged medium-sized. The CDR3 sequence: CASSPVSGQGYYGYTF. CDR3 DNA: TGTGCCAGCAGCCCCGTGTCGGGACAGGGCTACTATGGCTACACCTTC. The chain is built from TRBV7-2 and TRBJ1-2; 9 nucleotides align to TRBD1. V was pared by 5 bases and J by 3 bases, with 10 bases of the junction left unmatched. The CDR3 consists of 16 residues. Germline-derived CDR1 and CDR2 are SGHTA and FQGNSA.

This clonotype has a count of ten or more. The chain combines TRBV28 with TRBJ1-3; 11 bases are a match to TRBD1. CDR1 and CDR2 (germline): MDHEN, SYDVKM. V lost 2 bases to trimming and J lost 9 bases; unmatched junction nucleotides: 27. This CDR3 has 22 residues. DNA for the CDR3: TGTGCCAGCAGTTTACCCTCCGGATCTTGGGGACAGGGGGAGCTCTGGAAAGGCACCATATATTTT. Protein: CASSLPSGSWGQGELWKGTIYF. Based on the CDR3 plus reference TRBV28 and TRBJ1-3, the full variable domain is DVKVTQSSRYLVKRTGEKVFLECVQDMDHENMFWYRQDPGLGLRLIYFSYDVKMKEKGDIPEGYSVSREKKERFSLILESASTNQTSMYLCASSLPSGSWGQGELWKGTIYFGEGSWLTVV.

This clonotype occurred many times. Written as DNA, the CDR3 is TGCAGTGCTAGGAAGCACTTCTTTCGGGAAAAACTGTTTTTT. As protein: CSARKHFFREKLFF. The chain is built from TRBV20-1 and TRBJ1-4; no firm D call. CDR1 and CDR2 (germline): DFQATT, SNEGSKA (reference sequence). Trimming shortened V by 3 bases and J by 8 bases, and 16 bases separated the two germline ends. The CDR3 sequence is 14 residues long.

In its sample, this clonotype was seen a few times. The chain has TRBV7-2 and TRBJ2-6; D unresolved. Per germline, CDR1 SGHTA and CDR2 FQGNSA. The CDR3 sequence is 16 residues long. V lost 1 base and J 0 bases, leaving 7 bases between the germline ends. The CDR3 nucleotides are TGTGCCAGCAGCTTAGTTTGGGTCTCTGGGGCCAACGTCCTGACTTTC. Translating it yields CASSLVWVSGANVLTF.

This clonotype was observed at least ten times. V is TRBV7-2 and J is TRBJ1-5; possibly TRBD1 for D (6 bases). V dropped 4 bases and J dropped 4 bases, with 8 bases sitting between them. Looked up from germline, CDR1 is SGHTA and CDR2 is FQGNSA. This CDR3 has 13 residues. The CDR3 protein is CASSSQGNQPQHF. The CDR3 nucleotides read TGTGCCAGCAGCTCCCAGGGGAATCAGCCCCAGCATTTT.

This clonotype was detected many times. The chain carries TRBV10-3 and TRBJ1-6; D is ambiguous. This CDR3 region has 14 residues. Looked up from germline, CDR1 is ENHRY and CDR2 is SYGVKD. V gave up 6 bases and J gave up 5 bases, with 11 bases separating them. CDR3 in DNA: TGTGCCATCAGGAAAGGATCTGATAATTCACCCCTCCACTTT. This codes for CAIRKGSDNSPLHF.

Ten or more counts support this clonotype. This sequence joins TRBV28 and TRBJ2-1, with 13 positions matching TRBD2. J gave up 9 bases and V 2 bases, and 13 bases lay outside the gene matches. The CDR3 runs 18 residues. The germline V gene encodes CDR1 MDHEN and CDR2 SYDVKM. CDR3 DNA sequence: TGTGCCAGCAGTTTAATCGGGACTAGCGGGACCCCACGGGGTGAGCAGTTCTTC. Translation gives CASSLIGTSGTPRGEQFF.

The table lists this clonotype with many counts. The V call is TRBV10-3, the J call TRBJ1-1, with D possibly matching TRBD1 (6 bases). The CDR3 has 13 amino acids. Germline CDR1 reads ENHRY; CDR2 reads SYGVKD. Trimming removed 7 bases from V and 0 bases from J, with 9 bases in between. As DNA, the CDR3 is TGTGCCATCACCCCAGGGGTGAACACTGAAGCTTTCTTT. Its translation: CAITPGVNTEAFF.

This clonotype has just a few counts. The CDR3 loop reads CASSPGSSGEQFF. The CDR3, as DNA: TGTGCCAGCTCACCGGGTTCTAGCGGGGAGCAGTTCTTC. V gene TRBV18 combines with J gene TRBJ2-1; 8 bases match TRBD2. Trimming removed 3 bases from V and 10 bases from J; junction bases left unmatched: 5. Germline V gene lookup returns CDR1 KGHSH and CDR2 LQKENI. The CDR3 loop spans 13 amino acids.

This clonotype was found a few times. This chain joins TRBV7-8 and TRBJ2-1, with unresolved D. This CDR3 comprises 12 residues. CDR1 is SGHVS, CDR2 FQNEAQ, per germline. V dropped 5 bases and J dropped 14 bases, with 16 bases sitting between them. The CDR3 protein is CASSPLPGKEFF. The DNA for the CDR3 is TGTGCCAGCAGCCCCCTCCCGGGTAAGGAGTTCTTC.

The chain has TRBV28 and TRBJ1-2; the D gene is possibly TRBD1 (5 bases). The germline CDR1 and CDR2 sequences are MDHEN and SYDVKM. Trimming left V 9 bases short and J 3 bases short, with 8 bases between. The CDR3 is made up of 11 amino acids. CDR3 sequence reads: CASDSDYGYTF. The CDR3 DNA reads TGTGCCAGTGACAGTGACTATGGCTACACCTTC.

This clonotype is judged medium-sized (0.01 to 0.1%). V and J are TRBV28 and TRBJ2-3; D perhaps matches TRBD2 (6 bases). CDR3 size: 15 residues. The V end was cut by 4 bases, the J end by 2 bases, with 13 bases between. The germline CDR1 and CDR2 sequences are MDHEN and SYDVKM. The CDR3, as DNA: TGTGCCAGCAGTTCCGATCGCGGGACCACAGATACGCAGTATTTT. Amino acids: CASSSDRGTTDTQYF.

The table lists this clonotype with a few counts. The chain carries TRBV28 and TRBJ2-7, with TRBD1 matching over 7 bases. Germline loops: CDR1 MDHEN, CDR2 SYDVKM. This CDR3 has 15 amino acids. The J segment lost 5 bases and the V segment lost 2 bases, leaving 9 bases of the junction unmatched. The CDR3 sequence is CASSLVQGDGDEQYF. Written as DNA, the CDR3 is TGTGCCAGCAGTTTAGTGCAGGGGGACGGGGACGAGCAGTACTTC. The variable domain in full, completed from reference TRBV28 and TRBJ2-7, reads DVKVTQSSRYLVKRTGEKVFLECVQDMDHENMFWYRQDPGLGLRLIYFSYDVKMKEKGDIPEGYSVSREKKERFSLILESASTNQTSMYLCASSLVQGDGDEQYFGPGTRLTVT.

The V call is TRBV2, the J call TRBJ2-1; weak D call: TRBD1 (6 bases). The CDR3 runs 14 residues. From germline, CDR1 is SNHLY and CDR2 FYNNEI. Between the trimmed V and J ends, which lost 8 bases and 7 bases, there was a span of 18 bases. The CDR3: CASWGPYRLNEQFF. Written as DNA, the CDR3 is TGTGCCAGCTGGGGGCCCTATCGGCTAAATGAGCAGTTCTTC.

This clonotype was picked up many times. This chain links TRBV6-2 or TRBV6-3 with TRBJ2-1; maybe TRBD2 (5 bases). The CDR3 spans 14 residues. The V end was cut by 6 bases, the J end by 1 base, with 10 bases between. Germline V CDR1 and CDR2: MNHEY, SVGEGT. Here the CDR3 reads CASRPGISYNEQFF. DNA for the CDR3: TGTGCCAGCAGACCCGGGATATCCTACAATGAGCAGTTCTTC.

This clonotype was found many times. V gene TRBV27 combines with J gene TRBJ2-1, with TRBD2 identical over 15 bases. With V trimmed by 8 bases and J by 4 bases, 6 bases remained unmatched. The CDR3 runs 16 residues. Germline V gene sequence: CDR1 MNHEY, CDR2 SMNVEV (reference sequence). CDR3 DNA: TGTGCCAGCTCCGGACTAGCGGGGGGGCGGTACAATGAGCAGTTCTTC. Its protein product is CASSGLAGGRYNEQFF.